Listed below are T cell receptor beta chains from one sample, sequenced in a study of blood T cell repertoires in COVID-19. The method was immunoSEQ multiplex PCR; TCRdb's version includes in-frame clones alone and lacks a portion of them. The data hold 200,000 or so clones, with about 80% observed a single time. Material for sequencing was PBMCs or T cells enriched from blood (not recorded which). Receptors originate from a woman aged 40 to 49 with acute COVID-19. The CDR3 runs from the conserved cysteine through the conserved F or W. D genes are given only for firm matches. Clone size is given for some rows only: seen once, a few or many times, or a class if the clone is expanded.

TRBV5-5	TRBJ2-7	14	NA	TRBD1	CASSFDRGVSEQYF	TGTGCCAGCAGCTTTGACAGGGGGGTTTCCGAGCAGTACTTC
TRBV7-2	TRBJ2-5	18	NA	NA	CASSLGSLAGLRQETQYF	TGTGCCAGCAGCTTAGGTTCATTGGCGGGACTTAGACAAGAGACCCAGTACTTC
TRBV4-3	TRBJ2-5	16	NA	TRBD2	CASSRSFSGGQETQYF	TGCGCCAGCAGCCGCTCCTTTAGCGGGGGACAAGAGACCCAGTACTTC
TRBV4-2	TRBJ2-7	14	NA	TRBD2	CASSQGGGSYEQYF	TGTGCCAGCAGCCAGGGGGGGGGTTCCTACGAGCAGTACTTC
TRBV11-1	TRBJ1-1	13	NA	NA	CASSGSVDTEAFF	TGTGCCAGCAGCGGCAGTGTTGACACTGAAGCTTTCTTT
TRBV19	TRBJ1-5	14	NA	NA	CASSNRTATQPQHF	TGTGCCAGTAGTAATCGGACAGCAACTCAGCCCCAGCATTTT
TRBV6-5	TRBJ1-1	15	NA	TRBD1	CASSLTGGMNTEAFF	TGTGCCAGCAGTTTGACAGGGGGCATGAACACTGAAGCTTTCTTT
TRBV6-2/TRBV6-3	TRBJ2-7	12	few	TRBD1	CASSPRGLEQYF	TGTGCCAGCAGTCCAAGGGGGCTTGAGCAGTACTTC
TRBV28	TRBJ2-7	12	few	NA	CASRGDSYEQYF	TGTGCCAGCAGAGGGGACTCCTACGAGCAGTACTTC
TRBV3-1/TRBV3-2	TRBJ1-6	15	NA	TRBD1	CASSLRDSGNSPLHF	TGTGCCAGCAGCCTACGGGACAGTGGAAATTCACCCCTCCACTTT
TRBV4-1	TRBJ2-5	15	NA	NA	CASSQSGAGVETQYF	TGCGCCAGCAGCCAGTCAGGGGCCGGGGTAGAGACCCAGTACTTC
TRBV15	TRBJ2-1	15	NA	TRBD1	CATSKGQGRYNEQFF	TGTGCCACCAGCAAGGGACAGGGACGTTACAATGAGCAGTTCTTC
TRBV4-2	TRBJ2-1	16	NA	NA	CASRPGVPSYREKQFF	TGTGCCAGCAGACCAGGGGTTCCCAGTTACAGGGAGAAGCAGTTCTTC
TRBV7-6	TRBJ1-6	19	NA	TRBD1	CASSLIAGGDGTGGSPLHF	TGTGCCAGCAGCTTAATCGCGGGCGGGGACGGGACAGGGGGTTCACCCCTCCACTTT
TRBV15	TRBJ2-7	15	NA	NA	CATSRPGATSYEQYF	TGTGCCACCAGCAGGCCAGGGGCGACCTCCTACGAGCAGTACTTC
TRBV11-2	TRBJ2-7	14	few	NA	CASSPAAPGYEQYF	TGTGCCAGCAGCCCGGCCGCGCCGGGCTACGAGCAGTACTTC
TRBV5-1	TRBJ2-7	15	NA	NA	CASSLGGGRYHEQYF	TGCGCCAGCAGCTTGGGCGGGGGCCGATACCACGAGCAGTACTTC
TRBV4-1	TRBJ1-4	21	NA	TRBD1	CASSQPFGRDRAKSTNEKLFF	TGCGCCAGCAGCCAACCTTTCGGACGGGACAGAGCTAAATCAACTAATGAAAAACTGTTTTTT
TRBV9	TRBJ2-3	11	NA	NA	CASRRGEEVYF	TGTGCCAGCAGACGAGGGGAGGAGGTGTATTTT
TRBV19	TRBJ2-1	16	NA	NA	CASSITSSGRYNEQFF	TGTGCCAGTAGTATTACGTCGAGTGGGCGCTACAATGAGCAGTTCTTC
TRBV19	TRBJ1-5	14	NA	NA	CASSTDHSNQPQHF	TGTGCCAGTAGTACAGACCATAGCAATCAGCCCCAGCATTTT
TRBV4-3	TRBJ2-2	16	NA	TRBD1	CASSQAGTGNTGELFF	TGCGCCAGCAGCCAGGCCGGGACAGGGAACACCGGGGAGCTGTTTTTT
TRBV4-1	TRBJ1-5	16	NA	NA	CASSQALGARGQPQHF	TGCGCCAGCAGCCAAGCCCTAGGTGCCAGAGGTCAGCCCCAGCATTTT
TRBV7-2	TRBJ1-6	15	NA	TRBD1	CASRQTGARNSPLHF	TGTGCCAGCAGGCAAACAGGGGCACGGAATTCACCCCTCCACTTT
TRBV3-1/TRBV3-2	TRBJ2-5	16	once	NA	CASRYTGKGSQETQYF	TGTGCCAGCAGATACACAGGGAAGGGGTCCCAAGAGACCCAGTACTTC
TRBV20-1	TRBJ1-2	11	NA	NA	CSAPGVGGYTF	TGCAGTGCTCCGGGGGTCGGTGGCTACACCTTC
TRBV11-2	TRBJ1-2	13	NA	NA	CASSPDRNYGYTF	TGTGCCAGCAGCCCTGACAGGAACTATGGCTACACCTTC
TRBV28	TRBJ2-3	15	NA	TRBD2	CATSSGGAHTDTQYF	TGTGCCACCTCTAGCGGCGGGGCCCACACAGATACGCAGTATTTT
TRBV19	TRBJ2-7	16	NA	TRBD1	CASSIDNPRTGYEQYF	TGTGCCAGTAGTATAGATAATCCCCGGACAGGGTACGAGCAGTACTTC
TRBV27	TRBJ2-7	15	NA	TRBD1	CASSLFQGAQDEQYF	TGTGCCAGCAGTTTATTTCAGGGGGCGCAGGACGAGCAGTACTTC
TRBV5-4	TRBJ1-3	16	NA	TRBD1	CASSPGQGRAGNTIYF	TGTGCCAGCAGCCCGGGACAGGGTAGAGCTGGAAACACCATATATTTT
TRBV19	TRBJ1-2	17	NA	NA	CASSIRTGSVPNYGYTF	TGTGCCAGTAGTATACGTACAGGAAGCGTCCCCAACTATGGCTACACCTTC
TRBV28	TRBJ1-4	11	NA	TRBD1	CASRGQGFLFF	TGTGCCAGCAGAGGACAGGGGTTTCTGTTTTTT
TRBV28	TRBJ2-7	17	NA	TRBD1	CASSLAWGQAHTYEQYF	TGTGCCAGCAGTTTAGCTTGGGGACAGGCACATACCTACGAGCAGTACTTC
TRBV5-1	TRBJ2-2	16	NA	TRBD1	CASSLAQGANTGELFF	TGCGCCAGCAGCTTGGCGCAGGGGGCCAACACCGGGGAGCTGTTTTTT
TRBV9	TRBJ1-2	13	once	TRBD1	CASSGGSDYGYTF	TGTGCCAGCTCAGGGGGCAGCGACTATGGCTACACCTTC
TRBV6-6	TRBJ1-6	15	NA	TRBD1	CASSAMGQHASPLHF	TGTGCCAGCAGTGCCATGGGACAGCATGCATCACCCCTCCACTTT
TRBV27	TRBJ1-1	13	NA	NA	CASAAGINTEAFF	TGTGCCAGCGCGGCGGGGATCAACACTGAAGCTTTCTTT
TRBV5-1	TRBJ2-3	15	NA	NA	CASSLPSPLIDTQYF	TGCGCCAGCAGCTTGCCTAGTCCCCTTATAGATACGCAGTATTTT
TRBV30	TRBJ1-1	13	NA	TRBD1	CAWSRTGGTEAFF	TGTGCCTGGAGCAGGACAGGGGGCACTGAAGCTTTCTTT
TRBV20-1	TRBJ1-2	11	NA	NA	CSASRGRGYTF	TGCAGTGCTAGCAGGGGTCGGGGCTACACCTTC
TRBV28	TRBJ2-7	13	NA	NA	CASARPPRDEQYF	TGTGCCAGCGCCCGCCCCCCCAGGGACGAGCAGTACTTC
TRBV11-2	TRBJ1-4	17	NA	TRBD1	CASSQRTGSSTNEKLFF	TGTGCCAGCAGCCAACGGACAGGATCTTCAACTAATGAAAAACTGTTTTTT
TRBV10-3	TRBJ1-2	15	NA	NA	CAIGVSGINNYGYTF	TGTGCCATCGGGGTGTCGGGGATTAATAACTATGGCTACACCTTC
TRBV5-1	TRBJ2-7	11	NA	NA	CASRTGDEQYF	TGCGCCAGCAGAACGGGGGACGAGCAGTACTTC
TRBV19	TRBJ1-2	14	NA	NA	CASTPSPRGGGYTF	TGTGCCAGTACCCCCTCCCCCAGGGGTGGGGGCTACACCTTC
TRBV19	TRBJ1-1	17	NA	NA	CASSISGPPVMGTEAFF	TGTGCCAGTAGTATATCAGGCCCGCCGGTGATGGGCACTGAAGCTTTCTTT
TRBV18	TRBJ2-5	13	NA	NA	CASSPGPGVTQYF	TGTGCCAGCTCCCCGGGACCGGGGGTGACCCAGTACTTC
TRBV12-3/TRBV12-4	TRBJ2-5	13	NA	NA	CASSYARKETQYF	TGTGCCAGCAGTTATGCGAGAAAAGAGACCCAGTACTTC
TRBV28	TRBJ2-1	10	few	NA	CASRRFEQFF	TGTGCCAGCAGGCGGTTTGAGCAGTTCTTC
TRBV4-1	TRBJ2-4	12	NA	NA	CASSLDRNIQYF	TGCGCCAGCAGTCTCGACAGGAACATTCAGTACTTC
TRBV7-2	TRBJ2-7	16	NA	TRBD1	CASSFGSGQVTYEQYF	TGTGCCAGCAGCTTTGGGTCGGGACAGGTAACCTACGAGCAGTACTTC
TRBV19	TRBJ2-6	16	many	NA	CASRSGRTDGANVLTF	TGTGCCAGTAGAAGCGGTCGGACAGATGGGGCCAACGTCCTGACTTTC